This TCR beta chain was profiled in a study of blood T cell repertoires in COVID-19. Looking at the study overall: COVID-19 samples collected from the United States, Italy and Spain covered acute and convalescent phases. T cells, B-cell-depleted T cells, or PBMCs provided the cDNA or gDNA that served as material.

One Seattle source followed patients from active infection through their disease course. The CDR3 has 14 amino acids. The germline V and J ends were trimmed by 2 bases and 3 bases, with 11 bases remaining between them. Per the germline V gene, CDR1 is SGHRS and CDR2 is YFSETQ. Original processing notes: Scientists estimated how many nucleated cells there were by amplifying reference gene primers. TCRdb's table, derived via immunoSEQ multiplex PCR, lists solely in-frame clones and lacks some. That table is the source of V, J and clone size, and D and trimming were worked out from the DNA. The sample lists roughly 230,000 clones; approximately 85% were seen once. This clone has a single count.

The V and J genes are TRBV5-1 and TRBJ1-2; D possibly corresponds to TRBD1 (6 bases). The specimen was peripheral blood. The source of this sequence is a man aged 45-60 years with COVID-19, enrolled during active disease. The CDR3 spells CASSLSQGDYGYTF. CDR3 nucleotides: TGCGCCAGCAGCTTATCACAGGGAGACTATGGCTACACCTTC.